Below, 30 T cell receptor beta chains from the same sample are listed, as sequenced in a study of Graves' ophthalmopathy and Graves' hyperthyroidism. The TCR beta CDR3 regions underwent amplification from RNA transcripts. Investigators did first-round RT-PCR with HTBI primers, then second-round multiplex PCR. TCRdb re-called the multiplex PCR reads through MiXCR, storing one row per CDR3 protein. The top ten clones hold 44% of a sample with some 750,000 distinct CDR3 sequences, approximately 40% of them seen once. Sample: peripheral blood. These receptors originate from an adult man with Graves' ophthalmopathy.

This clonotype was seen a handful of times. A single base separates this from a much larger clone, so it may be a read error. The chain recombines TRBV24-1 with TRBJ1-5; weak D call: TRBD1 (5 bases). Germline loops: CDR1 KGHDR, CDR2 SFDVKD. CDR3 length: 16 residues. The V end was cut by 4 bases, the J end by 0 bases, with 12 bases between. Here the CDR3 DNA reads TGTGCCACCAGTGACCCCGACAGTTATAGCAATCAGCCCCAGCATTTT. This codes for CATSDPDSYSNQPQHF.

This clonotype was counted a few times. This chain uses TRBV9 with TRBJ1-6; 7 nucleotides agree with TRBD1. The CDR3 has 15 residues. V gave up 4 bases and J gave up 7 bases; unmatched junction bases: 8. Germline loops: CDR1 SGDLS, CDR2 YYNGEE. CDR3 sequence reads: CASSRRQGTNSPLHF. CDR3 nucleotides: TGTGCCAGCAGCCGTCGACAGGGAACAAATTCACCCCTCCACTTT.

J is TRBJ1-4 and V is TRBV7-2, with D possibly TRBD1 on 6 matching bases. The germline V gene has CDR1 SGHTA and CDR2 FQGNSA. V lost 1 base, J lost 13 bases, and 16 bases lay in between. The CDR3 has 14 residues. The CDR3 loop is CASSLEGLQGSLFF. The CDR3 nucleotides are TGTGCCAGCAGCTTAGAGGGCCTACAGGGTTCACTGTTTTTT.

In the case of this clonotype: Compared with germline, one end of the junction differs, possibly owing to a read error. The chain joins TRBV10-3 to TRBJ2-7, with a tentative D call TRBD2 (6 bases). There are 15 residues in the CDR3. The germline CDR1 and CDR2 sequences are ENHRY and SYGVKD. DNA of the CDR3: TGTGCCAGCAGTTACTCACGGGAGAAGGACTACGAGCAGTACTTC. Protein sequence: CASSYSREKDYEQYF.

CDR3 bases: TGTGCCAGCAGGGGGGTCTTCGGCTACGAGCAGTACTTC. This gives the protein CASRGVFGYEQYF. This chain uses TRBV2 with TRBJ2-7, with D possibly being TRBD1 or TRBD2 (5 bases each). Germline lookup yields CDR1 SNHLY and CDR2 FYNNEI. The CDR3 has 13 residues. Trimming pared 6 bases from V and 3 bases from J, leaving 12 bases between.

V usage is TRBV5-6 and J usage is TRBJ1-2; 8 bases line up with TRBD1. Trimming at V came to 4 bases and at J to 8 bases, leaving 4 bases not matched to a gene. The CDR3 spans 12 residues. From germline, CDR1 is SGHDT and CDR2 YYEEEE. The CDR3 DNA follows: TGTGCCAGCAGCATAGACAGGGGCGGCTACACCTTC. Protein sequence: CASSIDRGGYTF.

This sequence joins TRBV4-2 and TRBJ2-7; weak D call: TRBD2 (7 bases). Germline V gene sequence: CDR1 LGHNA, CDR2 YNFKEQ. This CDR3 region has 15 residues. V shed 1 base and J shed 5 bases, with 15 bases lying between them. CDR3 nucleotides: TGTGCCAGCAGCCAAGGCTCGGGGGGCGGCCACGAGCAGTACTTC. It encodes CASSQGSGGGHEQYF.

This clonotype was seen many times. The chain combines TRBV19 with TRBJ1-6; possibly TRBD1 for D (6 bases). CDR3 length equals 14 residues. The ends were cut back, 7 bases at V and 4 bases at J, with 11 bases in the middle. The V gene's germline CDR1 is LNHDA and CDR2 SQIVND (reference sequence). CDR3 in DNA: TGTGCCAGTAAAGGCCAGGGGTATAATTCACCCCTCCACTTT. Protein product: CASKGQGYNSPLHF.

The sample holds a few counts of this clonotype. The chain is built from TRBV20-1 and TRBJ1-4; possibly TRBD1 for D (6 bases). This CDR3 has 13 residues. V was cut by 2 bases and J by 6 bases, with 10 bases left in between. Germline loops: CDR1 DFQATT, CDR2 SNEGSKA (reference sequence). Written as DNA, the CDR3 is TGCAGTGCTAGAAAAGGACAGTATGAAAAACTGTTTTTT. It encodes CSARKGQYEKLFF.

The DNA for the CDR3 is TGTGCCAGCAGCCCCGGCAAGAATCAGCCCCAGCATTTT. Protein product: CASSPGKNQPQHF. The chain couples TRBV6-2 or TRBV6-3 to TRBJ1-5, with no clear D. Trimming took off 6 bases at V and 4 bases at J, with 10 bases between the two ends. From germline, CDR1 is MNHEY and CDR2 SVGEGT. The CDR3 runs to 13 residues.

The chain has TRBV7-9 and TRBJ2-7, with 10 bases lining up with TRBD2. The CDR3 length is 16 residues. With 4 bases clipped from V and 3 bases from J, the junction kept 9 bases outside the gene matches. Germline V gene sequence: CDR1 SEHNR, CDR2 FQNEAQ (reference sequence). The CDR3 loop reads CASSSRHPSGSYEQYF. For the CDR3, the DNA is TGTGCCAGCAGCTCCCGCCACCCTAGCGGGAGCTACGAGCAGTACTTC. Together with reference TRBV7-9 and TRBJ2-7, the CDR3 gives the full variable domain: DTGVSQNPRHKITKRGQNVTFRCDPISEHNRLYWYRQTLGQGPEFLTYFQNEAQLEKSRLLSDRFSAERPKGSFSTLEIQRTEQGDSAMYLCASSSRHPSGSYEQYFGPGTRLTVT.

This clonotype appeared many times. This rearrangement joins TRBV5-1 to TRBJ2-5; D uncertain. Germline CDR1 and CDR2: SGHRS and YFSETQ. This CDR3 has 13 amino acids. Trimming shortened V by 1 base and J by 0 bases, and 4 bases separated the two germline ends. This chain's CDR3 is CASSLWDQETQYF. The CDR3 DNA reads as TGCGCCAGCAGCTTGTGGGACCAAGAGACCCAGTACTTC.

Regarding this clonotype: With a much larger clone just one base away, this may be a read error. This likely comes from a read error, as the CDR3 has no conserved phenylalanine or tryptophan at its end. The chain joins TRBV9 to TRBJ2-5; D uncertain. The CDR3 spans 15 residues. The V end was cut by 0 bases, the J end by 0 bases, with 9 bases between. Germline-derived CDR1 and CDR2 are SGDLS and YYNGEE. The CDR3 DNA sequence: TGTGCCAGCAGCGTAGGAATCGGGTACCAAGAGACCCAGTACTCC. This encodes CASSVGIGYQETQYS.

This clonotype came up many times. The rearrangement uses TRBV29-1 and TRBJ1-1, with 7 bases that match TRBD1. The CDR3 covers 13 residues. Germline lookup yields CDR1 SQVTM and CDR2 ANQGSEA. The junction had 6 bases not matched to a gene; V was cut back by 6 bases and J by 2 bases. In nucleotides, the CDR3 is TGCAGCGTCTTCGGACAGGTAAACACTGAAGCTTTCTTT. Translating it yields CSVFGQVNTEAFF.

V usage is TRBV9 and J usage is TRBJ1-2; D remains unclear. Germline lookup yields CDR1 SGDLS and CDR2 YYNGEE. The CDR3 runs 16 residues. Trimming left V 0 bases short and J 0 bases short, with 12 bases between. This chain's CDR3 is CASSVVYGSSNYGYTF. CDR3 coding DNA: TGTGCCAGCAGCGTAGTTTATGGCAGCTCTAACTATGGCTACACCTTC.

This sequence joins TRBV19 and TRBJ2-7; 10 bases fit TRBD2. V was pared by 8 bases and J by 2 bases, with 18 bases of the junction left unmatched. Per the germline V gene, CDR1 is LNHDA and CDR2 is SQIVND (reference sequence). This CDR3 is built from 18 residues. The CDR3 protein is CASARDTSGDSFTYEQYF. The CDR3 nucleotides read TGTGCCAGTGCACGGGATACTAGCGGGGACAGTTTTACCTACGAGCAGTACTTC.

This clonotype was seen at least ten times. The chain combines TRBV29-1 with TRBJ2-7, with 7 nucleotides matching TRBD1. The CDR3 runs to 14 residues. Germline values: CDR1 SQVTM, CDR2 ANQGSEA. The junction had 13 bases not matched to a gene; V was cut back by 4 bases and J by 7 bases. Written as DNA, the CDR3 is TGCAGCGTTGCCCCCGGGACAGCCGGCGGGGAGCAGTACTTC. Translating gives CSVAPGTAGGEQYF.

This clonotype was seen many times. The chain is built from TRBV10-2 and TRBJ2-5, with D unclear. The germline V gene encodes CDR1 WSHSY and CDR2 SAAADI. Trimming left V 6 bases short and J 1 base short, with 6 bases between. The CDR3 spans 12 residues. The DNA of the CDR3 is TGCGCCAGCAGGGCAGGCCAAGAGACCCAGTACTTC. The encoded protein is CASRAGQETQYF.

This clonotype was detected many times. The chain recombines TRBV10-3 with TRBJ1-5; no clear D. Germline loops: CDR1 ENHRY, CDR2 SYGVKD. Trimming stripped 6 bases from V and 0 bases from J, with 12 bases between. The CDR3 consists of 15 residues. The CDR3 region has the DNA TGTGCCATCAGCCAGGAGATGGATAGCAATCAGCCCCAGCATTTT. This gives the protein CAISQEMDSNQPQHF.

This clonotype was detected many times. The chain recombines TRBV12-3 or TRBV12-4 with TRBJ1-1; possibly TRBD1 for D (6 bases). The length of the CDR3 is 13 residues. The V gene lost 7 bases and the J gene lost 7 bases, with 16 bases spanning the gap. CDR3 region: CASNILDRHEAFF. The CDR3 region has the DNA TGTGCCAGCAACATTCTAGACAGGCATGAAGCTTTCTTT.

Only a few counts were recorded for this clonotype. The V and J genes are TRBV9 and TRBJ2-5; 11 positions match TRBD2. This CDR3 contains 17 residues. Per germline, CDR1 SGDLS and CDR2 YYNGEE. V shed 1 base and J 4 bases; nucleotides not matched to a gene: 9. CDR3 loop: CASSVIQLAGVVETQYF. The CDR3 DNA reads TGTGCCAGCAGCGTAATTCAACTAGCGGGAGTGGTAGAGACCCAGTACTTC.

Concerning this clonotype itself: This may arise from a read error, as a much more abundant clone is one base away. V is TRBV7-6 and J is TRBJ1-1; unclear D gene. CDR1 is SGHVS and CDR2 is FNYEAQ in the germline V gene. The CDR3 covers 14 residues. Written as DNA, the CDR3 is TGTACCAGCAGCTTAGTCACATATAACACTGAAGCTTTCTTT. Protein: CTSSLVTYNTEAFF. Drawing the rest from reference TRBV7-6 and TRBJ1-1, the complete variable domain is GAGVSQSPRYKVTKRGQDVALRCDPISGHVSLYWYRQALGQGPEFLTYFNYEAQQDKSGLPNDRFSAERPEGSISTLTIQRTEQRDSAMYRCTSSLVTYNTEAFFGQGTRLTVV.

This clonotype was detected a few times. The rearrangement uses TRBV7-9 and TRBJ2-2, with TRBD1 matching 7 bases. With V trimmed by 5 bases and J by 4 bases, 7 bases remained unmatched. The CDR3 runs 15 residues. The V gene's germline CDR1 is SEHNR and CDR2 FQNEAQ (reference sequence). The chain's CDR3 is CASSLGQPFTGELFF. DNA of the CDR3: TGTGCCAGCAGCCTGGGACAGCCCTTCACCGGGGAGCTGTTTTTT. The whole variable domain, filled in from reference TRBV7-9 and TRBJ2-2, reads DTGVSQNPRHKITKRGQNVTFRCDPISEHNRLYWYRQTLGQGPEFLTYFQNEAQLEKSRLLSDRFSAERPKGSFSTLEIQRTEQGDSAMYLCASSLGQPFTGELFFGEGSRLTVL.

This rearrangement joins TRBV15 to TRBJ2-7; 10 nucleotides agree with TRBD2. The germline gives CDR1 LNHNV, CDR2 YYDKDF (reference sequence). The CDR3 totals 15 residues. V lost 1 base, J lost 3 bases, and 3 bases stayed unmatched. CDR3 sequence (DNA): TGTGCCACCAGCAGAGGGACTAGCGGACTCTACGAGCAGTACTTC. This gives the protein CATSRGTSGLYEQYF.

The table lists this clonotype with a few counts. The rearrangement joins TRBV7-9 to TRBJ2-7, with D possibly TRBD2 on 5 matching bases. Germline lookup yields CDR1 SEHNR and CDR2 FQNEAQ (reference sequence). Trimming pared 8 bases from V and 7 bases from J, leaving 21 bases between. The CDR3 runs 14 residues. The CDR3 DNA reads TGTGCCAGCCCCCTCCCGGTGGGTCCGGGAGAGCAGTACTTC. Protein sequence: CASPLPVGPGEQYF. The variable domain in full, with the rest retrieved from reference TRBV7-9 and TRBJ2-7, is DTGVSQNPRHKITKRGQNVTFRCDPISEHNRLYWYRQTLGQGPEFLTYFQNEAQLEKSRLLSDRFSAERPKGSFSTLEIQRTEQGDSAMYLCASPLPVGPGEQYFGPGTRLTVT.

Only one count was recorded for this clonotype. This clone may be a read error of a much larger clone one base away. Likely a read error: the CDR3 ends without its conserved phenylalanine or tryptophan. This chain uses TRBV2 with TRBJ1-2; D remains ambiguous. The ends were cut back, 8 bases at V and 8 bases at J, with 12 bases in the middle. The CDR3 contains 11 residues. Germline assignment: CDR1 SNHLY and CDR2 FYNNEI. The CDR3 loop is CASLGVVGYTL. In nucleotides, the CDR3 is TGTGCCAGCCTCGGCGTGGTGGGCTACACCCTC.

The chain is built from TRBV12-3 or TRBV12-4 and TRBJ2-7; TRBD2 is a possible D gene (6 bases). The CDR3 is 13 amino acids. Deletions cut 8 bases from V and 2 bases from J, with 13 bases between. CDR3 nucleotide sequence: TGTGCCAGCCGAAATGGAGGGGCCTACGAGCAGTACTTC. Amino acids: CASRNGGAYEQYF.

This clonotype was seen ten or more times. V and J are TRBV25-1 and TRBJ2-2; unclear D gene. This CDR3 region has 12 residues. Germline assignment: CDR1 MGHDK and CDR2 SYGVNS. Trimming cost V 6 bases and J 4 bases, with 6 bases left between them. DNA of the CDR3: TGTGCCAGCAGCCACAGCACCGGGGAGCTGTTTTTT. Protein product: CASSHSTGELFF.

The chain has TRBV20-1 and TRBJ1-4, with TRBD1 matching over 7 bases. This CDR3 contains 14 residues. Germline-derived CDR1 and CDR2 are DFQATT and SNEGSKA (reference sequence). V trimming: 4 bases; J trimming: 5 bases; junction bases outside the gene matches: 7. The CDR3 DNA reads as TGCAGTGCTAAGAGGACAGGCTACAATGAAAAACTGTTTTTT. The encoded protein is CSAKRTGYNEKLFF.

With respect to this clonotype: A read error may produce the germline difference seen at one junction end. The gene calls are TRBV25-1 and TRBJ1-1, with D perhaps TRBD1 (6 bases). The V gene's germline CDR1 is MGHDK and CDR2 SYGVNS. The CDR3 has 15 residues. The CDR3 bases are TGTGCCAGCAGTTTATTCGAGGGGGGAGGCACTGAAGCTCTCTTT. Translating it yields CASSLFEGGGTEALF.